The 28 T cell receptor beta chains in this list originate from one sample, sequenced in a study of beta chain features in type 1 diabetes. The isolated RNA, all of it, was reverse transcribed, so expressed TCRB transcripts were what got sequenced. Profiled with immunoSEQ multiplex PCR; TCRdb holds only in-frame clones, not every one. This table holds about 360,000 clones, roughly 12% found once. Sequenced input: naive CD4+ T cells from blood. The receptors were sampled from a man between 18 and 35 years old in good health.

This chain links TRBV19 with TRBJ2-1; D possibly corresponds to TRBD2 (6 bases). CDR1 and CDR2 (germline): LNHDA, SQIVND (reference sequence). The CDR3 is 14 residues long. Deletions cut 5 bases from V and 0 bases from J, with 8 bases between. The CDR3: CASSGGSSYNEQFF. In DNA form, the CDR3 reads TGTGCCAGTAGTGGGGGGAGCTCCTACAATGAGCAGTTCTTC.

This clone came up a few times. This chain connects TRBV27 to TRBJ2-1; 13 bases are shared with TRBD2. V trimming: 4 bases; J trimming: 5 bases; junction bases outside the gene matches: 2. The CDR3 loop spans 15 amino acids. Germline CDR1 MNHEY, CDR2 SMNVEV (reference sequence). The chain's CDR3 is CASSWTSGGHNEQFF. CDR3 DNA: TGTGCCAGCAGTTGGACTAGCGGGGGACACAATGAGCAGTTCTTC.

The chain has TRBV9 and TRBJ2-1; D ambiguous. From germline, CDR1 is SGDLS and CDR2 YYNGEE. The CDR3 has 16 residues. The V end lost 0 bases, the J end lost 0 bases, and 10 bases lay between the germline ends. Written as DNA, the CDR3 is TGTGCCAGCAGCGTAGAAGTCTTCAGCTCCTACAATGAGCAGTTCTTC. Its translation: CASSVEVFSSYNEQFF.

The chain couples TRBV7-9 to TRBJ2-5, with 9 bases identical to TRBD1. V shed 5 bases and J 5 bases; nucleotides not matched to a gene: 9. Germline loops: CDR1 SEHNR, CDR2 FQNEAQ (reference sequence). The CDR3 runs 15 residues. DNA of the CDR3: TGTGCCAGCAGCGTCTCCGGGACAGGGACGGAGACCCAGTACTTC. This sequence encodes CASSVSGTGTETQYF. The full variable domain, its missing parts supplied by reference TRBV7-9 and TRBJ2-5, is DTGVSQNPRHKITKRGQNVTFRCDPISEHNRLYWYRQTLGQGPEFLTYFQNEAQLEKSRLLSDRFSAERPKGSFSTLEIQRTEQGDSAMYLCASSVSGTGTETQYFGPGTRLLVL.

The chain links TRBV7-8 to TRBJ2-2; 9 bases match TRBD1. This CDR3 spans 15 amino acids. The germline V gene has CDR1 SGHVS and CDR2 FQNEAQ. V gave up 2 bases and J gave up 5 bases; unmatched junction bases: 3. The CDR3 protein is CASSLRGQGTGELFF. Here the CDR3 DNA reads TGTGCCAGCAGCTTAAGAGGACAGGGGACCGGGGAGCTGTTTTTT.

A few counts support this clone. The chain carries TRBV6-5 and TRBJ2-7; 9 nucleotides match TRBD1. The length of the CDR3 is 15 residues. With 2 bases clipped from V and 4 bases from J, the junction kept 6 bases outside the gene matches. The germline V gene encodes CDR1 MNHEY and CDR2 SVGAGI. CDR3 loop: CASSYPGTGIYEQYF. CDR3 nucleotides: TGTGCCAGCAGTTACCCCGGGACAGGGATTTACGAGCAGTACTTC.

This chain uses TRBV9 with TRBJ2-3, with TRBD1 as a possible D gene (6 bases). The V and J ends lost 0 bases and 6 bases respectively, with 14 bases between them. CDR1 is SGDLS, CDR2 YYNGEE, per germline. This CDR3 has 15 residues. The DNA of the CDR3 is TGTGCCAGCAGCGTAGGGCCAGGGGCTGGGGATACGCAGTATTTT. It is translated as CASSVGPGAGDTQYF.

This clone was found a few times. The chain combines TRBV5-6 with TRBJ2-1; D unresolved. V was shortened by 0 bases and J by 11 bases, with 9 bases between the two germline ends. This CDR3 is built from 12 residues. The germline V gene has CDR1 SGHDT and CDR2 YYEEEE. The CDR3 loop is CASSLDFRKQFF. CDR3 DNA: TGTGCCAGCAGCTTGGATTTTCGTAAGCAGTTCTTC. The full variable domain, rest sourced from reference TRBV5-6 and TRBJ2-1, is DAGVTQSPTHLIKTRGQQVTLRCSPKSGHDTVSWYQQALGQGPQFIFQYYEEEERQRGNFPDRFSGHQFPNYSSELNVNALLLGDSALYLCASSLDFRKQFFGPGTRLTVL.

This clone was seen a handful of times. The chain is built from TRBV15 and TRBJ2-5, with a weak D call TRBD1 (5 bases). The germline gives CDR1 LNHNV, CDR2 YYDKDF (reference sequence). This CDR3 region has 15 residues. The germline V and J ends were trimmed by 3 bases and 5 bases, with 16 bases remaining between them. For the CDR3, the DNA is TGTGCCACCAGCAGGACCGCAGGGTTCGGGGAGACCCAGTACTTC. Translating it yields CATSRTAGFGETQYF.

This chain uses TRBV4-2 with TRBJ2-5, with 8 bases that match TRBD2. Germline trimming cut 6 bases from V and 2 bases from J; bases unmatched to any gene: 5. In germline, CDR1 is LGHNA, CDR2 YNFKEQ. CDR3 size: 14 residues. In DNA, the CDR3 is TGTGCCAGCAGTCTGACTAGCGTGCAAGAGACCCAGTACTTC. It yields the protein CASSLTSVQETQYF.

The V and J genes are TRBV7-2 and TRBJ2-1; 11 bases are shared with TRBD2. Germline V gene sequence: CDR1 SGHTA, CDR2 FQGNSA. V dropped 4 bases and J dropped 9; count of bases not matched to a gene: 11. The CDR3 is 16 amino acids. Here the CDR3 reads CASSSPISGRASEQFF. CDR3 in DNA: TGTGCCAGCAGCTCACCGATTAGCGGGAGGGCCAGTGAGCAGTTCTTC. The full variable domain, its missing parts supplied by reference TRBV7-2 and TRBJ2-1, is GAGVSQSPSNKVTEKGKDVELRCDPISGHTALYWYRQSLGQGLEFLIYFQGNSAPDKSGLPSDRFSAERTGGSVSTLTIQRTQQEDSAVYLCASSSPISGRASEQFFGPGTRLTVL.

The sample holds a few counts of this clone. The rearrangement links TRBV2 to TRBJ2-7, with TRBD1 identical over 7 bases. CDR3 size: 15 residues. Germline loops: CDR1 SNHLY, CDR2 FYNNEI. The V gene end was trimmed by 5 bases and the J gene end by 0 bases; junction bases not matched to a gene: 7. For the CDR3, the DNA is TGTGCCAGCAGTTCGACAGGGCGCGGCTCCTACGAGCAGTACTTC. Translated: CASSSTGRGSYEQYF.

Only a few counts were recorded for this clone. The V call is TRBV4-1, the J call TRBJ1-6; weak D call: TRBD1 (6 bases). V was cut by 0 bases and J by 7 bases, with 16 bases left in between. This CDR3 region has 17 residues. The germline gives CDR1 MGHRA, CDR2 YSYEKL. CDR3 nucleotide sequence: TGCGCCAGCAGCCAAGATGAGGGGACAAGTTGGAATTCACCCCTCCACTTT. Amino acid sequence: CASSQDEGTSWNSPLHF.

The chain joins TRBV7-9 to TRBJ2-7; TRBD1 aligns across 7 bases. Germline CDR1 SEHNR, CDR2 FQNEAQ (reference sequence). V gave up 5 bases and J gave up 6 bases; unmatched junction bases: 25. This CDR3 has 19 amino acids. CDR3 nucleotide sequence: TGTGCCAGCAGCAATCGCCAGTTTGACACGGACAGCGAGGGGGCCGAGCAGTACTTC. Translation gives CASSNRQFDTDSEGAEQYF.

J is TRBJ2-1 and V is TRBV5-6, with 10 bases aligning to TRBD1. This CDR3 contains 15 residues. V was pared by 4 bases and J by 3 bases, with 4 bases of the junction left unmatched. Germline CDR1 reads SGHDT; CDR2 reads YYEEEE. CDR3: CASSPTGGGYNEQFF. The CDR3 DNA reads as TGTGCCAGCAGCCCGACAGGGGGCGGCTACAATGAGCAGTTCTTC. Full variable domain (missing parts from reference TRBV5-6 and TRBJ2-1): DAGVTQSPTHLIKTRGQQVTLRCSPKSGHDTVSWYQQALGQGPQFIFQYYEEEERQRGNFPDRFSGHQFPNYSSELNVNALLLGDSALYLCASSPTGGGYNEQFFGPGTRLTVL.

This chain links TRBV10-3 with TRBJ1-4; the D is unclear. The CDR3 loop spans 14 amino acids. The V and J ends lost 2 bases and 4 bases respectively, with 8 bases between them. Germline CDR1 is ENHRY and CDR2 is SYGVKD. Written as DNA, the CDR3 is TGTGCCATCAGTGAGGCGTCCCGTAATGAAAAACTGTTTTTT. Translation gives CAISEASRNEKLFF.

In this sample, this clone turned up a few times. The chain couples TRBV19 to TRBJ2-1; 9 bases align to TRBD2. With 10 bases clipped from V and 4 bases from J, the junction kept 8 bases outside the gene matches. CDR1 is LNHDA, CDR2 SQIVND, per germline (reference sequence). The CDR3 length is 14 residues. In nucleotides, the CDR3 is TGTGCCACCAATAGCGGGAGAGGGTACAATGAGCAGTTCTTC. The encoded protein is CATNSGRGYNEQFF.

In its sample, this clone was seen a few times. This chain joins TRBV25-1 and TRBJ2-1; TRBD1 might be the D (6 bases). Trimming removed 3 bases from V and 1 base from J, with 13 bases in between. The CDR3 contains 16 residues. Germline V CDR1 and CDR2: MGHDK, SYGVNS. DNA for the CDR3: TGTGCCAGCAGTGATCCTAGACAGGTTTCCTACAATGAGCAGTTCTTC. This gives the protein CASSDPRQVSYNEQFF.

The V and J genes are TRBV7-2 and TRBJ2-3; D is unclear. The CDR3 covers 14 residues. CDR1 is SGHTA and CDR2 is FQGNSA in the germline V gene. Trimming took off 5 bases at V and 0 bases at J, with 9 bases between the two ends. Written as DNA, the CDR3 is TGTGCCAGCAGCACCGACTCTAGCACAGATACGCAGTATTTT. Residues: CASSTDSSTDTQYF.

V is TRBV28 and J is TRBJ1-4; D not resolved. CDR1 MDHEN and CDR2 SYDVKM come from the germline V gene. The CDR3 extends over 14 amino acids. V dropped 4 bases and J dropped 5 bases, with 11 bases sitting between them. The CDR3 DNA follows: TGTGCCAGCAGTTCCCCGGTCACGAATGAAAAACTGTTTTTT. This sequence encodes CASSSPVTNEKLFF.

V is TRBV28 and J is TRBJ1-5; possible D gene TRBD1, 5 bases. V lost 7 bases and J lost 1, with 11 bases in between. Germline lookup yields CDR1 MDHEN and CDR2 SYDVKM. This CDR3 spans 14 amino acids. DNA for the CDR3: TGTGCCAGCATCAAGACAGTGAGCAATCAGCCCCAGCATTTT. Its translation: CASIKTVSNQPQHF.

This clone turned up a few times. The chain has TRBV7-3 and TRBJ2-1; 14 bases agree with TRBD2. Germline V gives CDR1 SGHTA, CDR2 FQGTGA. The CDR3 is made up of 16 amino acids. V dropped 5 bases and J dropped 8; count of bases not matched to a gene: 8. CDR3 nucleotide sequence: TGTGCCAGCAGCCCGACTAGCGGGGGGGCCCAGGATGAGCAGTTCTTC. Its translation is CASSPTSGGAQDEQFF.

The sample holds a few counts of this clone. This rearrangement joins TRBV6-1 to TRBJ2-5; 13 bases fit TRBD2. This CDR3 is 17 amino acids long. CDR1 is MNHNS and CDR2 is SASEGT in the germline V gene. Germline trimming cut 3 bases from V and 0 bases from J; bases unmatched to any gene: 4. The CDR3 coding sequence is TGTGCCAGCAGTGAGAGACTAGCGGGGGGCTACCAAGAGACCCAGTACTTC. It is translated as CASSERLAGGYQETQYF.

This clone came up a few times. The chain has TRBV21-1 and TRBJ2-7; the table's D gene call, TRBD1, was not cross checked with the DNA. TRBV21-1 is a recognized pseudogene. This CDR3 contains 15 residues. The DNA of the CDR3 is TGTGCCAGCAGCGAGAGGAGGGACAGGGTGTGGGAGCAGTACTTC. Encoded protein: CASSERRDRVWEQYF.

This clone came up a few times. The rearrangement joins TRBV6-6 to TRBJ1-5; 10 bases are shared with TRBD1. V lost 5 bases, J lost 7 bases, and 11 bases stayed unmatched. The CDR3 contains 16 residues. Germline CDR1 and CDR2: MNHNY and SVGAGI (reference sequence). CDR3 sequence: CASSLKLDRGRQPQHF. The CDR3 DNA sequence: TGTGCCAGCAGTCTCAAACTTGACAGGGGGCGACAGCCCCAGCATTTT.

On this clone: This specimen includes other DNA sequences encoding the same CDR3. V usage is TRBV28 and J usage is TRBJ2-6, with D hard to call. With 3 bases removed from V and 1 base from J, the gap between germline ends came to 4 bases. The CDR3 contains 14 residues. The germline V gene encodes CDR1 MDHEN and CDR2 SYDVKM. The CDR3 region is CASSFHSGANVLTF. CDR3 in DNA: TGTGCCAGCAGTTTTCATTCTGGGGCCAACGTCCTGACTTTC.

This clone occurred a few times. The chain recombines TRBV5-1 with TRBJ2-2; the match to TRBD1 covers 12 bases. CDR1 is SGHRS and CDR2 is YFSETQ in the germline V gene. The ends lost 4 bases at V and 7 bases at J; junction bases unmatched: 5. The CDR3 extends over 15 amino acids. The CDR3 region has the DNA TGCGCCAGCAGCGGGGGACAGGGGGCTCACGGGGAGCTGTTTTTT. It codes for CASSGGQGAHGELFF.

J is TRBJ1-1 and V is TRBV7-2; 9 bases agree with TRBD1. The V and J ends lost 5 bases and 3 bases, in that order; junction bases with no gene match: 1. This CDR3 is 13 amino acids long. Per the germline V gene, CDR1 is SGHTA and CDR2 is FQGNSA. The DNA of the CDR3 is TGTGCCAGCAGCCGGGACAGGGACACTGAAGCTTTCTTT. Translating gives CASSRDRDTEAFF.